Each of the 27 T cell receptor beta chains below was sequenced from the same sample in a study of early T cells in non-severe SARS-CoV-2 infection. MiXCR was run by TCRdb on the 5' RACE reads, yielding one entry per CDR3 protein. The data hold roughly 60,000 distinct CDR3 sequences, with 7% to 8% observed a single time. The specimen sequenced was whole blood. The receptors derive from an adult who was a healthcare worker with PCR-confirmed SARS-CoV-2 infection or an uninfected control (not recorded which).

V and J are TRBV5-1 and TRBJ1-1, with D uncertain. Trimming removed 4 bases from V and 5 bases from J, with 12 bases in between. The CDR3 sequence is 13 residues long. Germline CDR1 SGHRS, CDR2 YFSETQ. The CDR3, as DNA: TGCGCCAGCAGCGTCCGACTAATGACTGAAGCTTTCTTT. It is translated as CASSVRLMTEAFF.

V and J are TRBV28 and TRBJ1-1; TRBD1 matches 7 bases. CDR3 length: 14 amino acids. V shed 1 base, J shed 4 bases, and the junction held 3 bases outside the gene matches. Per the germline V gene, CDR1 is MDHEN and CDR2 is SYDVKM. CDR3 sequence (DNA): TGTGCCAGCAGTTTATTCCGACAGGGCACTGAAGCTTTCTTT. Amino acids: CASSLFRQGTEAFF. The full variable domain, in which reference TRBV28 and TRBJ1-1 provide the parts outside the CDR3, is DVKVTQSSRYLVKRTGEKVFLECVQDMDHENMFWYRQDPGLGLRLIYFSYDVKMKEKGDIPEGYSVSREKKERFSLILESASTNQTSMYLCASSLFRQGTEAFFGQGTRLTVV.

In its sample, this clonotype was seen a few times. The V call is TRBV20-1, the J call TRBJ2-7; 9 nucleotides align to TRBD2. V lost 7 bases, J lost 7 bases, and 11 bases stayed unmatched. CDR3 length equals 13 residues. Germline CDR1 reads DFQATT; CDR2 reads SNEGSKA (reference sequence). The CDR3 sequence: CSGLAGSSGEQYF. As DNA, the CDR3 is TGCAGTGGCCTAGCGGGATCGTCGGGGGAGCAGTACTTC.

This clonotype was counted ten times or more. This chain connects TRBV20-1 to TRBJ2-5, with D possibly matching TRBD1 (5 bases). Germline values: CDR1 DFQATT, CDR2 SNEGSKA (reference sequence). V dropped 7 bases and J dropped 1 base, with 19 bases sitting between them. There are 15 residues in the CDR3. The CDR3 DNA follows: TGCAGTGACATATCGATGGGGCGCTCCCAAGAGACCCAGTACTTC. It translates to CSDISMGRSQETQYF.

The genes are TRBV5-1 and TRBJ1-4; 7 bases align to TRBD1. The V gene's germline CDR1 is SGHRS and CDR2 YFSETQ. V lost 4 bases, J lost 7 bases, and 7 bases stayed unmatched. The CDR3 is 14 amino acids. Here the CDR3 DNA reads TGCGCCAGCAGCCGGGACAGAGTACGTGAAAAACTGTTTTTT. Translation: CASSRDRVREKLFF. Full variable domain (missing parts from reference TRBV5-1 and TRBJ1-4): KAGVTQTPRYLIKTRGQQVTLSCSPISGHRSVSWYQQTPGQGLQFLFEYFSETQRNKGNFPGRFSGRQFSNSRSEMNVSTLELGDSALYLCASSRDRVREKLFFGSGTQLSVL.

The chain has TRBV29-1 and TRBJ2-5; 7 nucleotides line up with TRBD2. CDR3 length: 12 amino acids. J gave up 5 bases and V 7 bases, and 7 bases lay outside the gene matches. The V gene's germline CDR1 is SQVTM and CDR2 ANQGSEA. CDR3 protein: CSGGSGPETQYF. CDR3 nucleotides: TGCAGCGGCGGGAGCGGGCCGGAGACCCAGTACTTC.

This clonotype appeared a few times. V gene TRBV3-1 combines with J gene TRBJ1-5; D call uncertain. V was pared by 4 bases and J by 1 base, with 11 bases between. CDR1 LGHDT and CDR2 YNNKEL come from the germline V gene (reference sequence). The CDR3 extends over 15 amino acids. Here the CDR3 reads CASSLGSKSNQPQHF. The DNA for the CDR3 is TGTGCCAGCAGCCTAGGGAGTAAAAGCAATCAGCCCCAGCATTTT. The variable domain in full, with the rest retrieved from reference TRBV3-1 and TRBJ1-5, is DTAVSQTPKYLVTQMGNDKSIKCEQNLGHDTMYWYKQDSKKFLKIMFSYNNKELIINETVPNRFSPKSPDKAHLNLHINSLELGDSAVYFCASSLGSKSNQPQHFGDGTRLSIL.

This clonotype was counted many times. The chain recombines TRBV10-1 with TRBJ1-1; TRBD1 is a possible D gene (6 bases). The length of the CDR3 is 13 residues. Germline V gene lookup returns CDR1 WNHNN and CDR2 SYGVQD (reference sequence). V was shortened by 8 bases and J by 2 bases, with 12 bases between the two germline ends. CDR3 sequence reads: CASRTAKNTEAFF. The CDR3 nucleotides are TGCGCCAGCCGGACAGCAAAAAACACTGAAGCTTTCTTT.

This clonotype was observed many times. The rearrangement links TRBV7-2 to TRBJ2-1; D is ambiguous. From germline, CDR1 is SGHTA and CDR2 FQGNSA. Between the trimmed V and J ends, which lost 6 bases and 5 bases, there was a span of 5 bases. This CDR3 spans 11 amino acids. CDR3 sequence reads: CASRGNNEQFF. CDR3 nucleotides: TGTGCCAGCAGGGGAAACAATGAGCAGTTCTTC.

The gene calls are TRBV7-8 and TRBJ2-6; TRBD1 agrees at 9 bases. Germline V gene data show CDR1 as SGHVS and CDR2 as FQNEAQ. The J segment lost 1 base and the V segment lost 5 bases, leaving 6 bases of the junction unmatched. The CDR3 is 17 amino acids. The CDR3 nucleotides read TGTGCCAGCAGCGGCGGACAGGGGAAGTCTGGGGCCAACGTCCTGACTTTC. Residues: CASSGGQGKSGANVLTF.

By sample share, this clonotype is large. The chain couples TRBV7-9 to TRBJ2-7; 8 bases line up with TRBD2. Germline V gene sequence: CDR1 SEHNR, CDR2 FQNEAQ (reference sequence). This CDR3 has 13 amino acids. The junction had 5 bases not matched to a gene; V was cut back by 6 bases and J by 4 bases. The CDR3 nucleotides read TGTGCCAGCAGGGAGGGACTAGAGTACGAGCAGTACTTC. It codes for CASREGLEYEQYF.

In this sample, this clonotype turned up many times. The gene calls are TRBV20-1 and TRBJ2-7; no definite D call. CDR3 size: 12 residues. V shed 2 bases and J shed 2 bases, with 7 bases lying between them. Per the germline V gene, CDR1 is DFQATT and CDR2 is SNEGSKA (reference sequence). The CDR3 loop reads CSARLKAYEQYF. The CDR3 DNA reads as TGCAGTGCTAGACTCAAGGCCTACGAGCAGTACTTC.

Ten or more counts support this clonotype. The CDR3 DNA sequence: TGTGCCAGCAGCTTAAATCAGGGGAACACTGAAGCTTTCTTT. This codes for CASSLNQGNTEAFF. The V call is TRBV11-2, the J call TRBJ1-1, with D tentatively TRBD1 (5 bases). Trimming took 2 bases from V and 1 from J, leaving 8 bases between them. The CDR3 extends over 14 amino acids. Germline CDR1 is SGHAT and CDR2 is FQNNGV.

This clonotype was detected only a few times. The chain couples TRBV20-1 to TRBJ2-5, with TRBD2 matching over 8 bases. Germline CDR1 is DFQATT and CDR2 is SNEGSKA (reference sequence). J lost 2 bases, V lost 2 bases, and 4 bases had no gene match. This CDR3 has 14 amino acids. CDR3 nucleotide sequence: TGCAGTGCTAGATCGGGAGGGGAACAAGAGACCCAGTACTTC. It codes for CSARSGGEQETQYF.

This clonotype was seen repeatedly, ten times or more. This chain joins TRBV3-1 and TRBJ2-2; tentative D call: TRBD2 (5 bases). Germline CDR1 reads LGHDT; CDR2 reads YNNKEL (reference sequence). V was shortened by 4 bases and J by 5 bases, with 14 bases between the two germline ends. The CDR3 totals 15 residues. CDR3 in DNA: TGTGCCAGCAGCCCCCGGGATCTCGGGACCGGGGAGCTGTTTTTT. The encoded protein is CASSPRDLGTGELFF.

This clonotype has more than one count but fewer than ten. The J gene is TRBJ1-1, the V gene TRBV6-6; no clear D gene. Germline V gene data show CDR1 as MNHNY and CDR2 as SVGAGI (reference sequence). The CDR3 spans 16 residues. The V end was cut by 4 bases, the J end by 1 base, with 16 bases between. Here the CDR3 reads CASSSSLGRSNTEAFF. The CDR3 bases are TGTGCCAGCAGTTCCTCTCTCGGGCGTTCGAACACTGAAGCTTTCTTT.

This clonotype came up a few times. The chain recombines TRBV11-3 with TRBJ2-1; D call uncertain. The germline V gene encodes CDR1 SGHNT and CDR2 YENEEA. CDR3 size: 12 residues. Trimming took 4 bases from V and 4 from J, leaving 5 bases between them. CDR3 sequence reads: CASSSQYNEQFF. The CDR3 DNA is TGTGCCAGCAGCTCCCAGTACAATGAGCAGTTCTTC.

This clonotype was observed many times. This chain connects TRBV7-9 to TRBJ1-2; the match to TRBD1 covers 10 bases. This CDR3 contains 14 residues. With 5 bases clipped from V and 7 bases from J, the junction kept 7 bases outside the gene matches. Germline CDR1 SEHNR, CDR2 FQNEAQ (reference sequence). For the CDR3, the DNA is TGTGCCAGCAGCATAGACAGGGGGCGCTTTGGCTACACCTTC. Encoded protein: CASSIDRGRFGYTF.

The table lists this clonotype with a few counts. The V call is TRBV7-2, the J call TRBJ2-3; no clear D. Germline V lookup: CDR1 SGHTA, CDR2 FQGNSA. Trimming left V 5 bases short and J 7 bases short, with 13 bases between. CDR3 length: 13 residues. CDR3 coding DNA: TGTGCCAGCAGCGCCCGACCAGCGAATACGCAGTATTTT. Translating it yields CASSARPANTQYF.

This clonotype has only a few counts. V gene TRBV28 combines with J gene TRBJ2-3; tentatively, D is TRBD2 (6 bases). V was cut by 2 bases and J by 2 bases, with 8 bases left in between. Germline V lookup: CDR1 MDHEN, CDR2 SYDVKM. This CDR3 is built from 14 residues. As DNA, the CDR3 is TGTGCCAGCAGTTTAGCGGGGCTCACAGATACGCAGTATTTT. Amino acids: CASSLAGLTDTQYF. The complete variable domain, with remaining parts taken from reference TRBV28 and TRBJ2-3, reads DVKVTQSSRYLVKRTGEKVFLECVQDMDHENMFWYRQDPGLGLRLIYFSYDVKMKEKGDIPEGYSVSREKKERFSLILESASTNQTSMYLCASSLAGLTDTQYFGPGTRLTVL.

This clonotype was seen a few times. The V call is TRBV29-1, the J call TRBJ2-3; 8 bases fit TRBD2. Looked up from germline, CDR1 is SQVTM and CDR2 is ANQGSEA. The length of the CDR3 is 14 residues. V was clipped by 4 bases and J by 2 bases; unmatched bases: 5. The CDR3 is CSVGAGDVTDTQYF. In DNA form, the CDR3 reads TGCAGCGTTGGAGCGGGAGACGTCACAGATACGCAGTATTTT.

This clonotype was counted ten times or more. V and J are TRBV7-6 and TRBJ1-1, with 8 nucleotides matching TRBD1. V lost 4 bases, J lost 1 base, and 2 bases stayed unmatched. This CDR3 contains 14 residues. Germline-derived CDR1 and CDR2 are SGHVS and FNYEAQ. The CDR3 region is CASSSGQGNTEAFF. The CDR3 nucleotides are TGTGCCAGCAGCTCAGGACAGGGGAACACTGAAGCTTTCTTT.

This clonotype was seen ten or more times. The V and J genes are TRBV7-6 and TRBJ2-1; D is undetermined. Trimming left V 5 bases short and J 6 bases short, with 8 bases between. The CDR3 loop spans 12 amino acids. Germline CDR1 is SGHVS and CDR2 is FNYEAQ. CDR3 amino acids: CASSPHFNEQFF. The CDR3 coding sequence is TGTGCCAGCAGCCCCCACTTCAATGAGCAGTTCTTC.

In its sample, this clonotype was seen a few times. The chain recombines TRBV20-1 with TRBJ1-5, with TRBD1 identical over 10 bases. V shed 6 bases, J shed 4 bases, and the junction held 9 bases outside the gene matches. From germline, CDR1 is DFQATT and CDR2 SNEGSKA (reference sequence). This CDR3 comprises 15 residues. The CDR3 sequence is CSARTWTGGNQPQHF. The CDR3 DNA reads as TGCAGTGCCAGAACCTGGACAGGGGGGAATCAGCCCCAGCATTTT.

Note on this clonotype: At one end the junction does not follow the germline gene, possibly because of a read error. The CDR3 is CASSYHSGDRASSEQYF. The CDR3 region has the DNA TGTGCCAGCAGTTACCACTCTGGCGACAGGGCCTCCTCCGAGCAGTACTTC. The rearrangement links TRBV6-5 to TRBJ2-7; 7 bases agree with TRBD1. Looked up from germline, CDR1 is MNHEY and CDR2 is SVGAGI. The CDR3 extends over 17 amino acids.

The CDR3 here is CASSPGGSLYEQYF. In nucleotides, the CDR3 is TGTGCCAGCAGCCCCGGAGGGTCCCTATACGAGCAGTACTTC. The rearrangement joins TRBV28 to TRBJ2-7, with D tentatively TRBD2 (6 bases). Germline V gene data show CDR1 as MDHEN and CDR2 as SYDVKM. CDR3 length: 14 residues. Trimming removed 6 bases at V and 4 bases at J, with 16 bases between.

The CDR3 DNA follows: TGTGCCAGCAGCTTAGAGCCCCCAGGGGACTACAATGAGCAGTTCTTC. Translating it yields CASSLEPPGDYNEQFF. The rearrangement joins TRBV11-2 to TRBJ2-1, with D possibly being TRBD1 (6 bases). V dropped 0 bases and J dropped 3 bases, with 12 bases sitting between them. This CDR3 spans 16 amino acids. Germline loops: CDR1 SGHAT, CDR2 FQNNGV.